The entry that follows covers one T cell receptor (beta chain) sequence. Its matching antigen is unknown. The CDR3 is 12 residues long. CDR1 and CDR2 from the germline V gene are SQVTM and ANQGSEA. V was trimmed by 6 bases and J by 2 bases, leaving 10 bases between them. The record originates from a study of blood T cells in healthy people across ages. Study-level findings and limits: Both higher diversity and more naive CD4+ cells marked long-lived donors when set against aged donors.

PCR was performed a second time for roughly 6 to 12 cycles using a sample-barcoded 5' primer and a J-beta primer mix. MiXCR, run by TCRdb on the 5' RACE reads, gives a single entry per CDR3 protein. Here the sample spans some 1.4 million distinct CDR3 sequences, 35% to 45% being singletons. The V call is TRBV29-1, the J call TRBJ1-2; possibly TRBD1 for D (6 bases). This sequence originates from a woman between 18 and 30 years old in good health. The source material was blood. CDR3: CSVQGKNYGYTF. The CDR3 DNA is TGCAGCGTCCAGGGGAAGAACTATGGCTACACCTTC.